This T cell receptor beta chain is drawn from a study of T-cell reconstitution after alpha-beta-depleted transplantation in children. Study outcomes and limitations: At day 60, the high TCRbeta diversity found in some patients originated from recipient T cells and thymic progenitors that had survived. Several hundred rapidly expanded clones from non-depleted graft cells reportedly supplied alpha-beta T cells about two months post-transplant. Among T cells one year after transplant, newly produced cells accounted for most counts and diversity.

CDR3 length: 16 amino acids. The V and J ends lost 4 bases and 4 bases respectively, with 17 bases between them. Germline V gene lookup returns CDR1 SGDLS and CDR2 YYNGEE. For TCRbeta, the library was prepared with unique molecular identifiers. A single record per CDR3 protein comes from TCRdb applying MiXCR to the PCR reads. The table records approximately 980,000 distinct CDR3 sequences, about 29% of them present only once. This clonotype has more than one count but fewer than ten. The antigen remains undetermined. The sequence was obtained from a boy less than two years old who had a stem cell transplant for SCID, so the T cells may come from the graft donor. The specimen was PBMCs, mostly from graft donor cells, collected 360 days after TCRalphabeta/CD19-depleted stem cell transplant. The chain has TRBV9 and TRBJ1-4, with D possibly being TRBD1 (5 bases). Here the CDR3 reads CASSLSPGMGNEKLFF. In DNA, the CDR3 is TGTGCCAGCAGCTTAAGCCCAGGGATGGGTAATGAAAAACTGTTTTTT. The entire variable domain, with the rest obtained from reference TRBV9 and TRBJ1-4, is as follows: DSGVTQTPKHLITATGQRVTLRCSPRSGDLSVYWYQQSLDQGLQFLIQYYNGEERAKGNILERFSAQQFPDLHSELNLSSLELGDSALYFCASSLSPGMGNEKLFFGSGTQLSVL.